Below, one TCR beta chain is given with its context. Its target is not known. This sample was included in a study of identical twins. V shed 4 bases and J 2 bases; nucleotides not matched to a gene: 4. This CDR3 contains 14 residues. The germline gives CDR1 DFQATT, CDR2 SNEGSKA (reference sequence). Study results and limitations: While abundant cord blood beta clonotypes carried fewer insertions, memory repertoires showed no such pattern.

TCRdb recomputed calls from the 5' RACE reads with MiXCR, one row per CDR3 protein. This sample carries fewer than 900,000 distinct CDR3 sequences, about 18% of them seen once, and the ten largest clones take over 10%. This sample was shared with a second study, whose subject was T cells expressing NK-cell markers.

The TCR sequence derives from a woman between 18 and 30 years old in good health. The sample consisted of PBMCs. The chain recombines TRBV20-1 with TRBJ2-7, with 11 bases lining up with TRBD1. CDR3 region: CSATQGQGAYEQYF. CDR3 DNA: TGCAGTGCTACTCAGGGACAGGGGGCCTACGAGCAGTACTTC.